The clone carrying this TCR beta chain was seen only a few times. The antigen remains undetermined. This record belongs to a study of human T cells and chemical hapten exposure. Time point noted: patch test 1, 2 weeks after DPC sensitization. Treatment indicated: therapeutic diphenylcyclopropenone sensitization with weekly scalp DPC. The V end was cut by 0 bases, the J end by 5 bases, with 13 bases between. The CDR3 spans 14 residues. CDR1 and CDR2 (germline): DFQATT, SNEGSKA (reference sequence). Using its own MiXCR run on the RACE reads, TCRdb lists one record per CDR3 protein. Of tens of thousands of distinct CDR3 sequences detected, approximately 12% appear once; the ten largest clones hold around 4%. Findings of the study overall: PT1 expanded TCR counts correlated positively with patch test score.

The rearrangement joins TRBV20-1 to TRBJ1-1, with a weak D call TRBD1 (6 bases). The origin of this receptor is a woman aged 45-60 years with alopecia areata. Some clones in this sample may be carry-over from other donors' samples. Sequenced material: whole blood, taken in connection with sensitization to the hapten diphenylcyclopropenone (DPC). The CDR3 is CSARDLQGGTEAFF. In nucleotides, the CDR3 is TGCAGTGCTAGAGATCTACAGGGAGGGACTGAAGCTTTCTTT.